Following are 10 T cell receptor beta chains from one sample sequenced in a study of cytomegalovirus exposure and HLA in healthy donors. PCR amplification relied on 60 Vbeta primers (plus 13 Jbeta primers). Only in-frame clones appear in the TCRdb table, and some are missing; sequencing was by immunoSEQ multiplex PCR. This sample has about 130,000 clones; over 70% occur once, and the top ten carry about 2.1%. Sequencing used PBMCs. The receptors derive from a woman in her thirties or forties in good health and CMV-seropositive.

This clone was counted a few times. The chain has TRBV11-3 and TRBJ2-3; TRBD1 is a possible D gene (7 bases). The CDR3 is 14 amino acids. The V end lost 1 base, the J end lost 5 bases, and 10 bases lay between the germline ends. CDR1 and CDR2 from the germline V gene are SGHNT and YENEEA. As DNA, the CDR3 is TGTGCCAGCAGCTTAGTGCAGGGGGGAGATACGCAGTATTTT. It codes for CASSLVQGGDTQYF.

This CDR3 is CASSHRGTSGGTGELFF. CDR3 nucleotides: TGTGCCAGCAGCCATCGCGGGACTAGCGGGGGCACCGGGGAGCTGTTTTTT. This chain links TRBV4-2 with TRBJ2-2; the match to TRBD2 covers 14 bases. The ends lost 3 bases at V and 4 bases at J; junction bases unmatched: 4. The CDR3 covers 17 residues. Germline loops: CDR1 LGHNA, CDR2 YNFKEQ.

The CDR3 DNA reads as TGTGCCAGCAAAAATTTGGGGCCTTATGGCTACACCTTC. Translated, it gives CASKNLGPYGYTF. V and J are TRBV28 and TRBJ1-2; possible D gene TRBD1, 5 bases. The V gene lost 7 bases and the J gene lost 5 bases, with 14 bases spanning the gap. Germline V gene sequence: CDR1 MDHEN, CDR2 SYDVKM. The CDR3 is 13 amino acids.

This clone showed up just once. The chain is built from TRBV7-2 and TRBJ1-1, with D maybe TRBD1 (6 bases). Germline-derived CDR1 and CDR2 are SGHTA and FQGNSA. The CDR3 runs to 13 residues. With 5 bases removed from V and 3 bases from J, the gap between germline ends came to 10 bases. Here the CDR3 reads CASSEQGDTEAFF. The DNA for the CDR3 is TGTGCCAGCAGCGAACAGGGAGACACTGAAGCTTTCTTT.

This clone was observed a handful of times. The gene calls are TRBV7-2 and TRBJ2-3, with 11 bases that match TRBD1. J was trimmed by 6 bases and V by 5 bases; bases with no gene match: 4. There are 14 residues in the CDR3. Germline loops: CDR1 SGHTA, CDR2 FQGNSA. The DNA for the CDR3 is TGTGCCAGCAGCCCCGGGACAGGGGGGGATACGCAGTATTTT. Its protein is CASSPGTGGDTQYF.

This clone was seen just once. CDR3 in amino acids: CASRVDTGGYSDEQFF. The CDR3 DNA is TGTGCCAGCAGAGTCGATACAGGGGGCTATAGCGATGAGCAGTTCTTC. The V gene is TRBV2, the J gene TRBJ2-1, with 9 bases matching TRBD1. Germline V lookup: CDR1 SNHLY, CDR2 FYNNEI. The CDR3 runs to 16 residues. The V gene end was trimmed by 6 bases and the J gene end by 8 bases; junction bases not matched to a gene: 14.

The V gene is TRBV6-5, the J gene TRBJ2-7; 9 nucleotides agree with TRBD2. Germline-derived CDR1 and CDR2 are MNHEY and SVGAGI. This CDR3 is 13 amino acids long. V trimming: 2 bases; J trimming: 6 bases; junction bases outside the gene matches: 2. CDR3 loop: CASSYGREGEQYF. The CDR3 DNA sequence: TGTGCCAGCAGTTACGGGCGGGAGGGCGAGCAGTACTTC.

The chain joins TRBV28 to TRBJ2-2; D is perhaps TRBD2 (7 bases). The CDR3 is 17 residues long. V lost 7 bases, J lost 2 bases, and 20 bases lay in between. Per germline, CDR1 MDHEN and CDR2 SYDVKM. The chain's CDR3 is CASTPGGWRGNTGELFF. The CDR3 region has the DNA TGTGCCAGCACTCCGGGGGGCTGGCGGGGAAACACCGGGGAGCTGTTTTTT. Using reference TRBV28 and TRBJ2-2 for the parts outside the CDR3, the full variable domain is DVKVTQSSRYLVKRTGEKVFLECVQDMDHENMFWYRQDPGLGLRLIYFSYDVKMKEKGDIPEGYSVSREKKERFSLILESASTNQTSMYLCASTPGGWRGNTGELFFGEGSRLTVL.

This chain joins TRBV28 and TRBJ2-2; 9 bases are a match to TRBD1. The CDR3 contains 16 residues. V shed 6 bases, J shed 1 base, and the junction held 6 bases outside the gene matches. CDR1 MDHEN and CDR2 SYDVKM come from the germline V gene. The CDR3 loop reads CASRMRTGENTGELFF. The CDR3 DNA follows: TGTGCCAGCAGAATGCGGACAGGGGAGAACACCGGGGAGCTGTTTTTT.

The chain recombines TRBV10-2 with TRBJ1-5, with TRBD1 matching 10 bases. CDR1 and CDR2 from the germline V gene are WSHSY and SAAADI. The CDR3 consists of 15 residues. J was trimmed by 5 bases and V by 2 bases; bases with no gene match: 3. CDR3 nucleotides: TGCGCCAGCAGTGAGGGGACAGGGGTCTATCAGCCCCAGCATTTT. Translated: CASSEGTGVYQPQHF.